This paragraph covers one T cell receptor beta chain sequence. The J segment lost 3 bases and the V segment lost 7 bases, leaving 6 bases of the junction unmatched. The CDR3 contains 14 residues. This specimen belongs to a study of OX40 agonist ivuxolimab in advanced cancers. Measured with immunoSEQ multiplex PCR; TCRdb has only the in-frame clones, and not every one. Seen here are roughly 46,000 clones, over 75% observed once, and the top ten hold about 0.64%. The TCR comes from an adult with an advanced solid tumor such as melanoma, head and neck, liver or kidney cancer. The material sequenced was CD4+ or CD8+ T cells sorted from blood, taken in a trial of the OX40 agonist ivuxolimab. The chain is built from TRBV23-1 and TRBJ2-1, with TRBD1 matching over 7 bases. TRBV23-1 is an open reading frame whose function is uncertain. The DNA of the CDR3 is TGCGCCAGCACCTCACAGGGGTTCTACAATGAGCAGTTCTTC. Encoded protein: CASTSQGFYNEQFF.